The clone carrying this T cell receptor (beta chain) occurred a few times. The germline V gene has CDR1 SNHLY and CDR2 FYNNEI. V lost 1 base to trimming and J lost 3 bases; unmatched junction nucleotides: 5. The CDR3 is 16 amino acids. As originally analysed: Amplification of reference gene primers was used by the study to estimate nucleated cell counts. TCRdb's copy holds only in-frame clones and misses some; the assay was immunoSEQ multiplex PCR. Clonal size and the V and J genes are those of that table, whereas D and trimming came from the DNA. Of about 200,000 clones in the sample, about four fifths are singletons; the top ten hold roughly 8%. This record comes from a study of blood T cell repertoires in COVID-19. In the study overall: Researchers got acute and convalescent COVID-19 samples from the United States, Italy and Spain. T cells, B-cell-depleted T cells, or PBMCs provided the cDNA or gDNA that served as material.

The source is a woman aged 45-65 years with acute or convalescent COVID-19. The sequencing sample was made of peripheral blood. The chain couples TRBV2 to TRBJ1-3, with 8 bases fitting TRBD1. The CDR3 DNA reads TGTGCCAGCAGTGAAGTGACAGGGGTTCGTGGAAACACCATATATTTT. Encoded protein: CASSEVTGVRGNTIYF.